This T cell receptor (beta chain) was recorded in a study of CD8 T cells in ankylosing spondylitis. Study-wide results and limits: Significantly higher representation of disease-linked clones was reported for matched ankylosing spondylitis synovial fluid. Characteristic, it appeared, of ankylosing spondylitis blood was a TCR beta motif of eight highly homologous variants.

The CDR3 loop spans 16 amino acids. Germline V gene lookup returns CDR1 SGDLS and CDR2 YYNGEE. Trimming at V came to 3 bases and at J to 2 bases, leaving 2 bases not matched to a gene. Researchers built TCR beta libraries using quantitative 5'-RACE with molecular barcodes. TCRdb passed the 5' RACE reads through MiXCR, listing each CDR3 protein once. The sample yields around 42,000 distinct CDR3 sequences, roughly 2.5% seen once. This clonotype was counted ten times or more. What it recognizes is unknown. The specimen was blood, either unsorted or a sorted T cell fraction (not recorded which). The TCR was taken from a male donor with ankylosing spondylitis or in good health (not recorded which). The chain uses TRBV9 and TRBJ2-3; TRBD2 agrees at 14 bases. The CDR3 loop is CASSGLAGGPTDTQYF. The CDR3 coding sequence is TGTGCCAGCAGCGGACTAGCGGGAGGGCCCACAGATACGCAGTATTTT.